This T cell receptor (beta chain) comes out of a study of blood T cell repertoires in COVID-19 (dated by TCRdb to 2020 to 2021). In the study overall: Samples from collaborators originated in the United States, Italy and Spain and spanned both the acute and convalescent phases of COVID-19. The prospective study material was composed of cDNA or gDNA derived from T cells, B-cell-depleted T cells, or PBMCs. Deeply sampled blood TCRbeta repertoires from subjects exposed to, actively infected with, or recovered from COVID-19 were included in the dataset. A freely available public database, intended as a resource for researchers studying the immune response to SARS-CoV-2, is where the repertoires were released. The samples were drawn from two sources: the first 160 participants of the ongoing ImmuneRACE study, and 1,200 or so subjects contributed by 6 global collaborators. The sample metadata nearly always contained a de-identified subject ID, COVID-19 status, age in years and sex. HLA class I and class II types, where available, came from metadata supplied by the sample provider rather than from assay-based typing. The paper as a whole reports these results and caveats: How much clinical and demographic metadata was included differed by source and by participant, and the metadata was provided uncurated.

The CDR3 numbers 14 residues from cysteine through phenylalanine. Only the CDR3 DNA stays, 42 bases, in frame from base 1. V and J are truncated by 5 bases and 5 bases respectively, leaving an intervening sequence of 12 bases. The germline V gene encodes CDR1 KGHDR and CDR2 SFDVKD. The immunoSEQ Assay, a bias-controlled multiplex PCR, was used to amplify TCRbeta CDR3 regions from genomic DNA. In the authors' own workflow: The number of nucleated cells in each sample was estimated by amplification of reference gene primers within the assay. To quantify the absolute abundance of each unique TCRbeta CDR3 rearrangement, sequence reads were collapsed and filtered. For each sample, productive Simpson clonality was calculated as the square root of Simpson's diversity index across productive rearrangements. Here the immuneACCESS table is served through TCRdb, limited to in-frame sequences with V and J called. Missing clones are a known gap in these copies; in checked studies unresolved V genes cover under half, and the rest lacks a known reason. V and J calls and clone size follow that table, whereas D and trimming were derived from the DNA. The sample table holds under 300,000 clones, of which roughly 90% were seen once. The leading ten clones occupy around 14% of the sample.

This clone was seen a single time. Its recognized antigen is unknown. Base qualities are not recorded, but no much larger clone differs from it by a single base. At one collaborating source in Seattle, patients were enrolled during active infection and were followed longitudinally through the course of disease. Whole blood was collected in K2EDTA tubes by collaborating institutions according to the institutions' own protocols. For TCRbeta analysis, collaborators shipped samples as frozen whole blood, isolated PBMCs, or DNA extracted from either of those sample types. Sequenced sample: peripheral blood. Recombination joined TRBV24-1 with TRBJ2-1, with TRBD1 as a weak D call on 6 bases. The sequence was collected from a woman aged 70 to 79 with COVID-19, enrolled during active disease. The CDR3: CATSVGAPNNEQFF. The DNA sequence reads TGTGCCACCAGTGTGGGGGCCCCAAACAATGAGCAGTTCTTC.